This T cell receptor (beta chain) is from a study of control samples from healthy donors and cancer patients. The V end was cut by 8 bases, the J end by 3 bases, with 14 bases between. The CDR3 runs 13 residues. Germline V gene sequence: CDR1 SGHDT, CDR2 YYEEEE. Sequencing was performed with immunoSEQ multiplex PCR; in TCRdb, only in-frame clones are kept and a portion is missing. The table lists about 120,000 clones, around 91% of them singletons, with around 1.1% in the top ten. V gene TRBV5-6 combines with J gene TRBJ1-2; no clear D gene. The specimen sequenced was PBMCs. The receptor was derived from a woman in her forties or fifties with colorectal cancer. CDR3 coding DNA: TGTGCCAGTCGGTACTTGGCTGACTATGGCTACACCTTC. Protein: CASRYLADYGYTF.